Listed here are 9 T cell receptor beta chains from one sample, sequenced in a study of shared clonotypes between healthy human individuals. CD45RO negativity and positive selection for CCR7 defined naive CD8 cells, a population that excluded terminally differentiated effector memory CD45RA+ cells. The repertoire was sequenced with immunoSEQ multiplex PCR; TCRdb's copy has only in-frame clones and lacks some. Of some 2,000,000 clones detected, over 85% appear once; the ten largest clones hold 0.85% to 1.3%. Sample: naive CD8+ T cells sorted from blood. The receptors shown here come from a man between 18 and 35 years old in good health.

This clone appeared a few times. The CDR3 sequence is CASSQGAAGGFSYEQYF. The CDR3 DNA sequence: TGCGCCAGCAGCCAAGGGGCAGCGGGAGGGTTCTCCTACGAGCAGTACTTC. The rearrangement joins TRBV4-3 to TRBJ2-7; 10 nucleotides agree with TRBD2. The trim removed 1 base at V and 0 bases at J, leaving 6 bases unmatched. The CDR3 spans 17 residues. Germline CDR1 is LGHNA and CDR2 is YSLEER.

This chain joins TRBV5-1 and TRBJ2-2; 13 bases match TRBD2. Germline CDR1 is SGHRS and CDR2 is YFSETQ. The CDR3 contains 16 residues. V shed 3 bases and J 4 bases; nucleotides not matched to a gene: 3. The CDR3 nucleotides read TGCGCCAGCAGCTGGGGACTAGCGGGGTTCACCGGGGAGCTGTTTTTT. Protein product: CASSWGLAGFTGELFF.

This clone was observed a single time. In DNA form, the CDR3 reads TGTGCCAGCGGTGGGTTAGGGCTCACTGAAGCTTTCTTT. As protein: CASGGLGLTEAFF. V is TRBV27 and J is TRBJ1-1; D unclear. V lost 8 bases and J lost 4, with 14 bases in between. The CDR3 totals 13 residues. Per germline, CDR1 MNHEY and CDR2 SMNVEV (reference sequence).

The chain combines TRBV7-8 with TRBJ2-5, with D tentatively TRBD1 (6 bases). Germline lookup yields CDR1 SGHVS and CDR2 FQNEAQ. The CDR3 has 14 residues. Trimming removed 11 bases from V and 1 base from J, with 17 bases in between. As DNA, the CDR3 is TGTGCCTCCGGCCCAGGGGAGTTCCAAGAGACCCAGTACTTC. Its translation: CASGPGEFQETQYF.

The V and J genes are TRBV11-2 and TRBJ2-7; D assignment may be TRBD1 or TRBD2 (6 bases each). In germline, CDR1 is SGHAT, CDR2 FQNNGV. V lost 0 bases to trimming and J lost 7 bases, with 16 bases between them. The CDR3 length is 15 residues. The CDR3 nucleotides are TGTGCCAGCAGCTTAGATACCCCGGGGGCGCGGGAGCAGTACTTC. It translates to CASSLDTPGAREQYF.

A note on this clone: The identical CDR3 is also encoded by other nucleotide sequences in the sample. V gene TRBV21-1 combines with J gene TRBJ2-5; no check of the table's D call, TRBD1, against the DNA was made. TRBV21-1 represents a pseudogene. CDR3 length: 14 residues. This chain's CDR3 is CASRDRGRGETQYF. CDR3 nucleotide sequence: TGTGCCAGCAGGGACAGGGGGCGAGGAGAGACCCAGTACTTC.

The rearrangement joins TRBV28 to TRBJ2-3; 7 bases agree with TRBD2. The junction had 9 bases not matched to a gene; V was cut back by 1 base and J by 5 bases. The CDR3 consists of 16 residues. Germline CDR1 MDHEN, CDR2 SYDVKM. The DNA of the CDR3 is TGTGCCAGCAGTTTATCCGGGGGGATAGTTGTAGATACGCAGTATTTT. This translates into CASSLSGGIVVDTQYF.

This chain uses TRBV11-2 with TRBJ2-3, with D uncertain. The germline V gene has CDR1 SGHAT and CDR2 FQNNGV. Trimming cost V 1 base and J 11 bases, with 7 bases left between them. CDR3 length: 11 residues. CDR3 nucleotide sequence: TGTGCCAGCAGCTTAGCAGGCGAGCAGTATTTT. As protein: CASSLAGEQYF.

This sequence joins TRBV7-9 and TRBJ2-7, with 9 positions matching TRBD1. The CDR3 contains 13 residues. The V gene's germline CDR1 is SEHNR and CDR2 FQNEAQ (reference sequence). V lost 1 base to trimming and J lost 7 bases; unmatched junction nucleotides: 2. The CDR3 sequence: CASSLGQGEEQYF. Written as DNA, the CDR3 is TGTGCCAGCAGCTTAGGACAGGGGGAAGAGCAGTACTTC.